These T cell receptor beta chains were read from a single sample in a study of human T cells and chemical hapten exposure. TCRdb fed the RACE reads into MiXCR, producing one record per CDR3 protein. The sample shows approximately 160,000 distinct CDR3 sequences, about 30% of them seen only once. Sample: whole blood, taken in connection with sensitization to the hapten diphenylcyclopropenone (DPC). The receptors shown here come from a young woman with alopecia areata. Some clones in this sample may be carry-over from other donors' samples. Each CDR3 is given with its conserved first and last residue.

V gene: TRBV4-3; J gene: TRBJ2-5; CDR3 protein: CASSQTTSSPSSQYF
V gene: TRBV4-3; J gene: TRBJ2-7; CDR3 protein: CASSQDGQGVTEQYF
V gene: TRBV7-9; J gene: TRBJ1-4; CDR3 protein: CASSSSGTAEKLFF
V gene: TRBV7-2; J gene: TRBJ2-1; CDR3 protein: CASSLVGPGGGRVNEQFF
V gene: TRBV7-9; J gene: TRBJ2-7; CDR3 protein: CASRHSGYEQYF
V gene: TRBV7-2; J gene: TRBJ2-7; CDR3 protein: CASRKLLASEQYF
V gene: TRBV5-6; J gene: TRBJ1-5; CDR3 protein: CASSATGDQPQHF
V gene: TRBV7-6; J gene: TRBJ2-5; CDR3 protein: CASSGSGIETQYF
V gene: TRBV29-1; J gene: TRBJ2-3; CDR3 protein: CSVVPGVADTQYF
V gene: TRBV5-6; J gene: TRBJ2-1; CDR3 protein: CASSWTSGGNNEQFF
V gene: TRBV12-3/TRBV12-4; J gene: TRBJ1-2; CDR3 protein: CASRGSGLWYGYTF
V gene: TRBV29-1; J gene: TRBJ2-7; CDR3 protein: CSILPVESSYEQYF
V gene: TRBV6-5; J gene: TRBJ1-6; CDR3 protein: CATRRGNSPLHF
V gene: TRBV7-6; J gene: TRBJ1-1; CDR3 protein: CASSRTVTHTEAFF
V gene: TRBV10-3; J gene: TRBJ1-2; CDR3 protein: CAISRTDDYGYTF
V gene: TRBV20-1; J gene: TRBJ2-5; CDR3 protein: CSARFWGLETQYF
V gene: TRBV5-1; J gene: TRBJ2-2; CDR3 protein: CASSWRGSNTGELFF
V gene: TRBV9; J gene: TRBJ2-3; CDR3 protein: CASSASVSRTDTQYF
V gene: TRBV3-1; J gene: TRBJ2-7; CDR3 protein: CASSQAPGDSYEQYF